The 8 T cell receptor beta chains below come from one sample, sequenced in a study of blood T cell repertoires in COVID-19. Measured with immunoSEQ multiplex PCR; TCRdb has only the in-frame clones, and not every one. The sample consists of some 75,000 clones, 86% of them appearing once. The specimen was peripheral blood. These receptors came from a man aged 80 or over with COVID-19, enrolled during active disease.

This clone was detected only a few times. The chain links TRBV7-9 to TRBJ1-2; D may be TRBD1 (6 bases). Between the trimmed V and J ends, which lost 5 bases and 0 bases, there was a span of 10 bases. CDR3 size: 14 residues. Germline values: CDR1 SEHNR, CDR2 FQNEAQ (reference sequence). The CDR3: CASSQWDTNYGYTF. The CDR3 nucleotides are TGTGCCAGCAGCCAGTGGGACACTAACTATGGCTACACCTTC.

This chain links TRBV12-3 or TRBV12-4 with TRBJ2-1, with D possibly matching TRBD1 (5 bases). V was trimmed by 6 bases and J by 9 bases, leaving 12 bases between them. The CDR3 runs 12 residues. In DNA, the CDR3 is TGTGCCAGCAGACTCAGGGATTTTGAGCAGTTCTTC. This translates into CASRLRDFEQFF.

The gene calls are TRBV5-5 and TRBJ1-2; 11 nucleotides agree with TRBD1. The CDR3 covers 13 residues. The germline CDR1 and CDR2 sequences are SGHKS and YYEKEE (reference sequence). The junction had 4 bases not matched to a gene; V was cut back by 4 bases and J by 8 bases. The CDR3 DNA follows: TGTGCCAGCAGCCCGGACAGGGGGCGCGGCTACACCTTC. Amino acids: CASSPDRGRGYTF.

The rearrangement links TRBV9 to TRBJ1-2, with TRBD1 matching 7 bases. Germline V CDR1 and CDR2: SGDLS, YYNGEE. The V segment lost 4 bases and the J segment 2 bases; nucleotides outside the gene matches: 2. The CDR3 is 13 amino acids. CDR3 protein: CASSQDRNYGYTF. In DNA form, the CDR3 reads TGTGCCAGCAGCCAGGACAGGAACTATGGCTACACCTTC. The full variable domain, with the rest looked up from reference TRBV9 and TRBJ1-2, is DSGVTQTPKHLITATGQRVTLRCSPRSGDLSVYWYQQSLDQGLQFLIQYYNGEERAKGNILERFSAQQFPDLHSELNLSSLELGDSALYFCASSQDRNYGYTFGSGTRLTVV.

This rearrangement joins TRBV14 to TRBJ2-1; 10 nucleotides agree with TRBD2. CDR1 SGHDN and CDR2 FVKESK come from the germline V gene. The CDR3 covers 17 residues. The J segment lost 14 bases and the V segment lost 0 bases, leaving 16 bases of the junction unmatched. CDR3 sequence reads: CASSQDGLAGAQGGEFF. In DNA form, the CDR3 reads TGTGCCAGCAGCCAAGATGGTCTAGCGGGGGCCCAGGGGGGTGAGTTCTTC.

The CDR3 sequence is CASSPTGMDGNTIYF. The CDR3 nucleotides read TGTGCCAGCAGCCCAACGGGGATGGATGGAAACACCATATATTTT. V and J are TRBV7-2 and TRBJ1-3; D gene unclear. The V end lost 5 bases, the J end lost 3 bases, and 14 bases lay between the germline ends. This CDR3 is 15 amino acids long. Looked up from germline, CDR1 is SGHTA and CDR2 is FQGNSA.

V usage is TRBV7-6 and J usage is TRBJ2-7; 7 nucleotides line up with TRBD1. V was pared by 3 bases and J by 2 bases, with 1 base of the junction left unmatched. The germline V gene has CDR1 SGHVS and CDR2 FNYEAQ. This CDR3 has 13 amino acids. The CDR3 DNA reads as TGTGCCAGCAGCTTGGGACAGCCCTACGAGCAGTACTTC. Translation: CASSLGQPYEQYF.

This clone was seen a single time. J is TRBJ1-5 and V is TRBV5-8; possible D gene TRBD1, 5 bases. The CDR3 covers 14 residues. The V end lost 5 bases, the J end lost 1 base, and 10 bases lay between the germline ends. Germline lookup yields CDR1 SGHTS and CDR2 YDEGEE. CDR3 sequence: CASSPDRSNQPQHF. The CDR3 DNA sequence: TGTGCCAGCAGTCCCGACAGAAGCAATCAGCCCCAGCATTTT.